The next 27 T cell receptor beta chains were all read from a single sample in a study of Graves' ophthalmopathy and Graves' hyperthyroidism. Scientists amplified the TCR beta CDR3 regions from RNA transcripts. Amplification began with first-round RT-PCR using HTBI primers, then second-round multiplex PCR was performed. In TCRdb, the multiplex PCR reads were re-called with MiXCR into one record per CDR3 protein. This sample has under 250,000 distinct CDR3 sequences, with less than 30% found just once. Sample: peripheral blood. The receptors derive from a middle-aged man with Graves' ophthalmopathy.

This clonotype appeared many times. The J gene is TRBJ1-5, the V gene TRBV7-2; 7 bases agree with TRBD1. Germline V gene lookup returns CDR1 SGHTA and CDR2 FQGNSA. This CDR3 comprises 13 residues. The ends lost 5 bases at V and 6 bases at J; junction bases unmatched: 4. The CDR3 spells CASSDDRAQPQHF. In DNA form, the CDR3 reads TGTGCCAGCAGCGACGACAGGGCTCAGCCCCAGCATTTT.

V is TRBV4-1 and J is TRBJ2-5, with D perhaps matching TRBD1 or TRBD2 (6 bases each). Trimming took off 4 bases at V and 4 bases at J, with 10 bases between the two ends. CDR1 MGHRA and CDR2 YSYEKL come from the germline V gene. The CDR3 consists of 13 residues. This chain's CDR3 is CASSLQGGETQYF. In nucleotides, the CDR3 is TGCGCCAGCAGCCTACAGGGAGGAGAGACCCAGTACTTC.

Many counts were recorded for this clonotype. The chain couples TRBV29-1 to TRBJ1-5, with 11 bases lining up with TRBD1. The CDR3 loop spans 13 amino acids. The germline gives CDR1 SQVTM, CDR2 ANQGSEA. CDR3 region: CRRGDRGRQPQHF. The CDR3 coding sequence is TGCAGGCGGGGGGACAGGGGGAGACAGCCCCAGCATTTT.

This clonotype has ten or more counts. V usage is TRBV10-3 and J usage is TRBJ2-2; D gene ambiguous. Per the germline V gene, CDR1 is ENHRY and CDR2 is SYGVKD. Trimming stripped 9 bases from V and 0 bases from J, with 11 bases between. This CDR3 region has 14 residues. CDR3 amino acids: CAIGWNTNTGELFF. The CDR3 region has the DNA TGTGCCATTGGGTGGAATACGAACACCGGGGAGCTGTTTTTT.

This clonotype was seen many times. The chain couples TRBV6-5 to TRBJ2-7; D uncertain. V lost 3 bases and J 0 bases, leaving 6 bases between the germline ends. CDR1 MNHEY and CDR2 SVGAGI come from the germline V gene. The CDR3 totals 13 residues. Here the CDR3 reads CASSYGDSYEQYF. In DNA, the CDR3 is TGTGCCAGCAGTTATGGCGACTCCTACGAGCAGTACTTC.

This clonotype showed up just a few times. The chain combines TRBV6-5 with TRBJ2-5, with 7 nucleotides matching TRBD2. CDR1 MNHEY and CDR2 SVGAGI come from the germline V gene. The CDR3 consists of 15 residues. Losses at the gene ends were 5 bases for V and 5 bases for J; bases not matched to a gene: 11. The CDR3 sequence is CASSNTRGKWETQYF. CDR3 DNA sequence: TGTGCCAGCAGTAACACGCGGGGGAAATGGGAGACCCAGTACTTC.

This clonotype occurred many times. The V and J genes are TRBV19 and TRBJ1-1, with unresolved D. The CDR3 consists of 11 residues. Germline CDR1 is LNHDA and CDR2 is SQIVND (reference sequence). V lost 5 bases and J lost 7, with 8 bases in between. The chain's CDR3 is CASSPADEAFF. The CDR3, as DNA: TGTGCCAGTAGTCCGGCGGATGAAGCTTTCTTT.

Ten or more counts support this clonotype. This rearrangement joins TRBV7-9 to TRBJ1-5, with D possibly TRBD1 on 6 matching bases. V lost 1 base to trimming and J lost 2 bases, with 9 bases between them. Germline CDR1 reads SEHNR; CDR2 reads FQNEAQ (reference sequence). The CDR3 sequence is 15 residues long. The CDR3, as DNA: TGTGCCAGCAGCTTAGGGACAGCCGGCAATCAGCCCCAGCATTTT. Protein sequence: CASSLGTAGNQPQHF.

The sample holds many counts of this clonotype. The J gene is TRBJ2-7, the V gene TRBV10-3; D uncertain. Looked up from germline, CDR1 is ENHRY and CDR2 is SYGVKD. The CDR3 runs 14 residues. With 8 bases removed from V and 4 bases from J, the gap between germline ends came to 18 bases. The CDR3 DNA is TGTGCCATCCAAACGGGCAGTACTATTTACGAGCAGTACTTC. Protein product: CAIQTGSTIYEQYF.

This rearrangement joins TRBV7-2 to TRBJ2-7; 7 nucleotides agree with TRBD1. After removal of 5 bases from V and 0 bases from J, the junction contained 13 bases not matched to a gene. The CDR3 contains 17 residues. Germline V gene sequence: CDR1 SGHTA, CDR2 FQGNSA. CDR3 sequence reads: CASSPHTGAASSYEQYF. CDR3 DNA: TGTGCCAGCAGCCCTCATACAGGGGCCGCTAGCTCCTACGAGCAGTACTTC.

The V gene is TRBV28, the J gene TRBJ2-5, with D tentatively TRBD1 (6 bases). This CDR3 is built from 13 residues. Trimming stripped 6 bases from V and 3 bases from J, with 11 bases between. CDR1 MDHEN and CDR2 SYDVKM come from the germline V gene. CDR3 DNA: TGTGCCAGCAGGTCAGGGGCTAAAGAGACCCAGTACTTC. Translating it yields CASRSGAKETQYF.

This clonotype came up many times. V and J are TRBV4-1 and TRBJ1-1; D is unclear. The CDR3 loop spans 13 amino acids. Trimming shortened V by 4 bases and J by 1 base, and 7 bases separated the two germline ends. Per the germline V gene, CDR1 is MGHRA and CDR2 is YSYEKL. For the CDR3, the DNA is TGCGCCAGCAGCCGGGCAGGGAACACTGAAGCTTTCTTT. It codes for CASSRAGNTEAFF.

The chain joins TRBV7-2 to TRBJ2-7; 12 nucleotides line up with TRBD2. CDR1 and CDR2 from the germline V gene are SGHTA and FQGNSA. The CDR3 spans 15 residues. Germline trimming cut 4 bases from V and 6 bases from J; bases unmatched to any gene: 7. The CDR3 sequence: CASSSGLAGFSEQYF. In DNA, the CDR3 is TGTGCCAGCAGCTCCGGACTAGCGGGATTCTCCGAGCAGTACTTC.

This clonotype occurred many times. This sequence joins TRBV20-1 and TRBJ2-7; 9 positions agree with TRBD1. CDR3 length: 14 residues. CDR1 and CDR2 from the germline V gene are DFQATT and SNEGSKA (reference sequence). V lost 4 bases to trimming and J lost 4 bases; unmatched junction nucleotides: 8. CDR3 DNA: TGCAGTGCTATAGGGACAGGGAAGAAATACGAGCAGTACTTC. Its translation: CSAIGTGKKYEQYF.

This clonotype was seen many times. The genes are TRBV3-1 and TRBJ1-3; D ambiguous. This CDR3 has 14 amino acids. With 0 bases removed from V and 2 bases from J, the gap between germline ends came to 5 bases. CDR1 is LGHDT and CDR2 is YNNKEL in the germline V gene (reference sequence). The CDR3 reads CASSQDWAGNTIYF. CDR3 bases: TGTGCCAGCAGCCAAGACTGGGCTGGAAACACCATATATTTT.

This clonotype was detected many times. The chain carries TRBV19 and TRBJ2-2; no firm D call. Germline loops: CDR1 LNHDA, CDR2 SQIVND (reference sequence). The CDR3 has 14 amino acids. The V end lost 1 base, the J end lost 6 bases, and 9 bases lay between the germline ends. CDR3 nucleotides: TGTGCCAGTAGTATAGGGAATACAGCCGGGGAGCTGTTTTTT. Its protein product is CASSIGNTAGELFF.

This clonotype has ten or more counts. The chain joins TRBV6-5 to TRBJ1-1; 11 bases line up with TRBD1. V gave up 5 bases and J gave up 3 bases; unmatched junction bases: 5. The CDR3 spans 15 residues. CDR1 MNHEY and CDR2 SVGAGI come from the germline V gene. The CDR3 nucleotides read TGTGCCAGCAGTCGACCGGGACAGGGGGACACTGAAGCTTTCTTT. Translating it yields CASSRPGQGDTEAFF.

This clonotype was seen ten or more times. The chain employs TRBV29-1 and TRBJ1-1, with D possibly being TRBD1 (5 bases). This CDR3 region has 14 residues. Germline V lookup: CDR1 SQVTM, CDR2 ANQGSEA. V was clipped by 6 bases and J by 2 bases, with 16 bases between them. For the CDR3, the DNA is TGCAGCGTCGCTATCGACAGCGGTAACACTGAAGCTTTCTTT. This sequence encodes CSVAIDSGNTEAFF.

This clonotype was observed many times. The CDR3 reads CARRDIGTYEQYF. The CDR3, as DNA: TGTGCCAGGAGGGACATTGGAACCTACGAGCAGTACTTC. The gene calls are TRBV2 and TRBJ2-7; perhaps TRBD1 as D (6 bases). Trimming pared 9 bases from V and 2 bases from J, leaving 14 bases between. Germline V CDR1 and CDR2: SNHLY, FYNNEI. The CDR3 has 13 amino acids.

This clonotype was observed at least ten times. This chain connects TRBV12-3 or TRBV12-4 to TRBJ1-2, with D uncertain. The CDR3 has 14 residues. Trimming removed 5 bases from V and 2 bases from J, with 12 bases in between. This chain's CDR3 is CASSQQTENYGYTF. The DNA of the CDR3 is TGTGCCAGCAGTCAACAGACGGAGAACTATGGCTACACCTTC.

Many counts were recorded for this clonotype. The chain is built from TRBV6-5 and TRBJ1-2; no reliable D call. The CDR3 runs 11 residues. V was clipped by 7 bases and J by 3 bases, with 6 bases between them. Germline V gene sequence: CDR1 MNHEY, CDR2 SVGAGI. The CDR3 loop reads CASKRDYGYTF. CDR3 bases: TGTGCCAGCAAAAGAGACTATGGCTACACCTTC.

This clonotype showed up many times. The chain recombines TRBV6-1 with TRBJ1-2; perhaps TRBD1 as D (5 bases). With 7 bases removed from V and 0 bases from J, the gap between germline ends came to 9 bases. The CDR3 sequence is 13 residues long. CDR1 is MNHNS, CDR2 SASEGT, per germline. The DNA of the CDR3 is TGTGCCAGCACAGGGATCCCTAACTATGGCTACACCTTC. It yields the protein CASTGIPNYGYTF.

This clonotype has at least ten counts. The chain combines TRBV19 with TRBJ2-5, with D maybe TRBD2 (6 bases). The length of the CDR3 is 12 residues. CDR1 is LNHDA and CDR2 is SQIVND in the germline V gene (reference sequence). V was cut by 7 bases and J by 5 bases, with 11 bases left in between. Here the CDR3 reads CASTTGGETQYF. DNA for the CDR3: TGTGCCAGTACCACCGGAGGGGAGACCCAGTACTTC. Combining the CDR3 with reference TRBV19 and TRBJ2-5 gives the whole variable domain DGGITQSPKYLFRKEGQNVTLSCEQNLNHDAMYWYRQDPGQGLRLIYYSQIVNDFQKGDIAEGYSVSREKKESFPLTVTSAQKNPTAFYLCASTTGGETQYFGPGTRLLVL.

The V call is TRBV6-1, the J call TRBJ1-1; D not certain. Trimming cost V 7 bases and J 5 bases, with 17 bases left between them. The CDR3 totals 14 residues. Per the germline V gene, CDR1 is MNHNS and CDR2 is SASEGT. The CDR3 DNA reads as TGTGCCAGCACCGCCCGGGGTTTACGAACTGAAGCTTTCTTT. Translating it yields CASTARGLRTEAFF.

This clonotype came up many times. This chain joins TRBV29-1 and TRBJ1-1, with D uncertain. The CDR3 contains 15 residues. Germline CDR1 is SQVTM and CDR2 is ANQGSEA. V lost 0 bases to trimming and J lost 0 bases, with 11 bases between them. The CDR3 is CSVEETRQMNTEAFF. CDR3 in DNA: TGCAGCGTTGAAGAAACCCGGCAGATGAACACTGAAGCTTTCTTT.

This clonotype has at least ten counts. This sequence joins TRBV28 and TRBJ2-1; no reliable D call. Germline V lookup: CDR1 MDHEN, CDR2 SYDVKM. Trimming took off 3 bases at V and 8 bases at J, with 5 bases between the two ends. The length of the CDR3 is 11 residues. Written as DNA, the CDR3 is TGTGCCAGCAGTTTGTACTATGAGCAGTTCTTC. This codes for CASSLYYEQFF.

At least ten counts were recorded for this clonotype. The chain uses TRBV7-2 and TRBJ1-1; D not certain. Trimming removed 2 bases from V and 6 bases from J, with 7 bases in between. CDR3 length equals 12 residues. CDR1 and CDR2 (germline): SGHTA, FQGNSA. The CDR3 is CASSLRGSEAFF. DNA for the CDR3: TGTGCCAGCAGCTTACGGGGATCTGAAGCTTTCTTT.